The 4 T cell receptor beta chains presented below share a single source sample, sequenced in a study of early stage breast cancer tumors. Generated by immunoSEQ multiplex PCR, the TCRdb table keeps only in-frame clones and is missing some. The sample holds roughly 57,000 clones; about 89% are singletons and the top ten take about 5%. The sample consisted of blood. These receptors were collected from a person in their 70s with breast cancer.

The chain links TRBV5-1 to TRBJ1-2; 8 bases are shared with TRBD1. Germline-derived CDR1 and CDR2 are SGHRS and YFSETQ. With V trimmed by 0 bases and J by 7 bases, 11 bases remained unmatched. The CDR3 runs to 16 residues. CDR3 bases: TGCGCCAGCAGCTTGGATACTACAGGGGGGATGTCTGGCTACACCTTC. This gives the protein CASSLDTTGGMSGYTF. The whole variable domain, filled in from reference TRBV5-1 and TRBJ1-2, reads KAGVTQTPRYLIKTRGQQVTLSCSPISGHRSVSWYQQTPGQGLQFLFEYFSETQRNKGNFPGRFSGRQFSNSRSEMNVSTLELGDSALYLCASSLDTTGGMSGYTFGSGTRLTVV.

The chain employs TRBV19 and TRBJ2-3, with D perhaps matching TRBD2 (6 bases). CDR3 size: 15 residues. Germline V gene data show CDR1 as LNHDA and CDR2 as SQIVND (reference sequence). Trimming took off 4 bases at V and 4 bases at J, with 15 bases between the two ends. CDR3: CASSTGDIGSDTQYF. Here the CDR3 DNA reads TGTGCCAGTAGTACGGGGGATATCGGGTCAGATACGCAGTATTTT.

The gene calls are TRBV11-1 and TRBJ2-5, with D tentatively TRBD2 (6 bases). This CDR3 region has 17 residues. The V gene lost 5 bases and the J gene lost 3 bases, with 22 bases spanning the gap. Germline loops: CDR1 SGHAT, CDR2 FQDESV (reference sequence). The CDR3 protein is CASSPRGPGPLKETQYF. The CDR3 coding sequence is TGTGCCAGCAGCCCGCGGGGACCGGGACCGCTAAAAGAGACCCAGTACTTC.

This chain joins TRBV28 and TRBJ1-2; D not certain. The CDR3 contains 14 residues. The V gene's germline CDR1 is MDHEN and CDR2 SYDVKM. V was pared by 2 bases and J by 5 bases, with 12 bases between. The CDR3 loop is CASSLGRGGYGYTF. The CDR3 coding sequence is TGTGCCAGCAGTTTAGGACGGGGAGGGTATGGCTACACCTTC.